This is a list of T cell receptor beta chains from one sample in a study of type 1 regulatory T cells. TCRdb reprocessed the reads with MiXCR, giving one entry per CDR3 protein. The sample gives 80,000 to 100,000 distinct CDR3 sequences, roughly 28% of which show up once; less than 2.5% is in the top ten. The material sequenced was CD4+ T cells, either the whole sample or a sorted fraction (not recorded which). The receptors stem from a human donor in good health. The CDR3 runs from the conserved cysteine through the conserved F or W. D genes are given only for firm matches. Part of the rows lack a size; the others show once, few, many or a class for expanded clones.

d_call,clone_size,j_call,v_call,cdr3_nt,cdr3_aa
TRBD1,few,TRBJ2-3,TRBV2,TGTGCCAGTCAACATAAGACAGGGGCCGATACGCAGTATTTT,CASQHKTGADTQYF
.,.,TRBJ2-1,TRBV4-1,TGCGCCAGCAGCCAAGATACCAACAGTGGGAGGCCGTTCTTC,CASSQDTNSGRPFF
TRBD2,.,TRBJ2-7,TRBV3-1,TGTGCCAGCAGCCCCACTAGCGGCGTGTTACGGGAGTACTTC,CASSPTSGVLREYF
.,few,TRBJ1-5,TRBV7-2,TGTGCCAGCAGCTTAAGGGGTTCTAGCAATCAGCCCCAGCATTTT,CASSLRGSSNQPQHF
.,many,TRBJ1-5,TRBV20-1,TGCAGTGCTAGAGTCCCACGGGGGGCTCATCAGCCCCAGCATTTT,CSARVPRGAHQPQHF
.,.,TRBJ2-3,TRBV7-9,TGTGCCAGCAGCTTAGCGGCCGGAGATACGCAGTATTTT,CASSLAAGDTQYF
.,few,TRBJ2-1,TRBV29-1,TGCAGCGGGGGTCTATTCACCTACAATGAGCAGTTCTTC,CSGGLFTYNEQFF
.,once,TRBJ2-1,TRBV9,TGTGCCAGCAGCGGTGGACCGGGAAGACTCCCGAATGAGCAGTTCTTC,CASSGGPGRLPNEQFF
.,.,TRBJ2-7,TRBV2,TGTGCCAGCACCCCAACGACAGTCTCCTACGAGCAGTACTTC,CASTPTTVSYEQYF
TRBD1,few,TRBJ2-7,TRBV9,TGTGCCAGCAGCGTAGAGGGGGGACAGGGGACCGCTTCCTACGAGCAGTACTTC,CASSVEGGQGTASYEQYF
.,.,TRBJ1-5,TRBV6-1,TGTGCCAGCAGTGATGCCGCGTGGGACACGAATCAGCCCCAGCATTTT,CASSDAAWDTNQPQHF
.,few,TRBJ2-3,TRBV4-3,TGCGCCAGCAGCCAAGACCTACCAGATACGCAGTATTTT,CASSQDLPDTQYF
TRBD1,.,TRBJ1-1,TRBV20-1,TGCAGTGCTAGCCTGGCAGGGGGCTATATGAACACTGAAGCTTTCTTT,CSASLAGGYMNTEAFF
.,few,TRBJ2-7,TRBV10-3,TGTGCCATCAGTGGGGCGGGATCCTACGAGCAGTACTTC,CAISGAGSYEQYF
TRBD1,.,TRBJ1-1,TRBV5-1,TGCGCCAGCAGCGGGGACAGTTCGAGCACTGAAGCTTTCTTT,CASSGDSSSTEAFF
.,few,TRBJ2-3,TRBV7-9,TGTGCCAGCAGCTCAACGGGAACAGGTCTTGACTCGTATTTT,CASSSTGTGLDSYF
.,few,TRBJ2-7,TRBV2,TGTGCCAGCAGTGCGGGGGCGGTCTCCGAGCAGTACTTC,CASSAGAVSEQYF
.,.,TRBJ2-1,TRBV19,TGTGCCAGTAGTGGATCCGGGTTAGTGCAGTTCTTC,CASSGSGLVQFF
.,few,TRBJ2-3,TRBV24-1,TGTGCCACCAGTGATCCCTCGCCGGATACGCAGTATTTT,CATSDPSPDTQYF
TRBD2,.,TRBJ2-3,TRBV6-2/TRBV6-3,TGTGCCAGCAGCGGACTAGATTATGTTGCAGATACGCAGTATTTT,CASSGLDYVADTQYF
TRBD1,few,TRBJ1-1,TRBV20-1,TGCAGTGCTAGAGTAGGGGGAACAGGGGGCACTGAAGCTTTCTTT,CSARVGGTGGTEAFF
TRBD1,.,TRBJ2-3,TRBV6-1,TGTGCCAGCAGGAGGGGGACAGCGAGCACAGATACGCAGTATTTT,CASRRGTASTDTQYF
.,few,TRBJ2-1,TRBV5-4,TGTGCCAGCAGTTTGACTACCCTCACCTACAATGAGCAGTTCTTC,CASSLTTLTYNEQFF
.,few,TRBJ2-1,TRBV6-2/TRBV6-3,TGTGCCAGCAGATTCTCGAGCGCCTACAATGAGCAGTTCTTC,CASRFSSAYNEQFF
.,few,TRBJ2-5,TRBV5-6,TGTGCCAGCAGCTCCACGAGACAGATGCTTTTGGAGACCCAGTACTTC,CASSSTRQMLLETQYF
TRBD1,.,TRBJ1-1,TRBV5-4,TGTGCCAGCAGCCGGGGACAGGGGATCACTGAAGCTTTCTTT,CASSRGQGITEAFF
.,few,TRBJ1-1,TRBV7-2,TGTGCCAGCAGCTTAGGAAACGTCCGGGGTGAAGCTTTCTTT,CASSLGNVRGEAFF
.,few,TRBJ1-6,TRBV15,TGTGCCACCAGCAGGGAGCCCGTCAGGGATTCACCCCTCCACTTT,CATSREPVRDSPLHF
.,.,TRBJ2-5,TRBV5-5,TGTGCCAGCAGCTGGGGTCCTGGGGGAGCTGAGACCCAGTACTTC,CASSWGPGGAETQYF
.,few,TRBJ1-4,TRBV29-1,TGCAGCGTCAAAGCTGAAAAACTGTTTTTT,CSVKAEKLFF
TRBD2,.,TRBJ2-4,TRBV29-1,TGCAGCGCCTTAACTAGCGGGTGGGACATTCAGTACTTC,CSALTSGWDIQYF